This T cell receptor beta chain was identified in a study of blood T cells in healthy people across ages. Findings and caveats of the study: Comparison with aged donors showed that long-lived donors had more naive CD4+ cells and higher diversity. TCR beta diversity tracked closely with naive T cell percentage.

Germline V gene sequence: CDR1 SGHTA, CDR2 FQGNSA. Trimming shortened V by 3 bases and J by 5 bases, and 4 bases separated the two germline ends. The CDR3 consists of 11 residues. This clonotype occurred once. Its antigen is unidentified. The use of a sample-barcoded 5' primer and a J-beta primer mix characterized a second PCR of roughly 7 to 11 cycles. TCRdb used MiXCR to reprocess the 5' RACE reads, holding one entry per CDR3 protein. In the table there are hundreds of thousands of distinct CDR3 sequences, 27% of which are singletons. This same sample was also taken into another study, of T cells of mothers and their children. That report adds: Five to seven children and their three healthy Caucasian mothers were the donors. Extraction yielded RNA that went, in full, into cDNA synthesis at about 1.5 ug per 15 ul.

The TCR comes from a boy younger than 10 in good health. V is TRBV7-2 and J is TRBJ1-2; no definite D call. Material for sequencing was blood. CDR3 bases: TGTGCCAGCAGCTTTATGTATGGCTACACCTTC. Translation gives CASSFMYGYTF.